This TCR beta chain was profiled in a study of molecular identifiers for immune sequencing clone quantification. Study-wide results and limits: The share of molecules held by clones above 20 RNA copies was over 97% in effector cells and under 1% in naive cells.

Naive CD8 T cells were FACS-sorted by CD8+CD4-CCR7+CD45RA+ markers. Previously published methods and listed TCR primers were used for the bulk TCR libraries. A single record per CDR3 protein comes from TCRdb applying MiXCR to the PCR reads. The table has 7,500 to 9,500 distinct CDR3 sequences, approximately 15% seen once. Within the sample, this clonotype is medium-sized. The antigen remains unidentified. This CDR3 has 15 residues. Germline CDR1 is MNHEY and CDR2 is SMNVEV (reference sequence). Trimming removed 6 bases from V and 0 bases from J, with 13 bases in between. What was sequenced was naive CD8+ T cells from blood, with Jurkat cell RNA spiked in. Regarding subset: FACS-sorted CD8+CD4-CCR7+CD45RA+ naive T cells. The chain couples TRBV27 to TRBJ2-3; no reliable D call. The TCR originated in a human donor in good health. Some libraries in this study had Jurkat cell RNA spiked in. CDR3 nucleotides: TGTGCCAGCAGCGACTGGTCCTCCAGCACAGATACGCAGTATTTT. This encodes CASSDWSSSTDTQYF.